A selection of T cell receptor beta chains follows, all from one sample in a study of early T cells in non-severe SARS-CoV-2 infection. TCRdb re-analysed the 5' RACE reads in MiXCR, keeping a single row per CDR3 protein. The repertoire holds some 80,000 distinct CDR3 sequences, with 10% as singletons. Material: whole blood, obtained at baseline. These receptors came from an adult who was a healthcare worker with PCR-confirmed SARS-CoV-2 infection or an uninfected control (not recorded which). Both conserved end residues are part of each CDR3. The order of the fields is V gene, D gene, J gene, clone size, CDR3 protein, CDR3 DNA. The D gene is left open where the match is weak. Clone sizes are given selectively: once, few, many, or a class where the clone is expanded.

v_gene: TRBV6-2/TRBV6-3; d_gene: -; j_gene: TRBJ1-5; abundance: -; CDR3aa: CASSSDAYQPQHF; CDR3nt: TGTGCCAGCAGCTCGGACGCTTATCAGCCCCAGCATTTT
v_gene: TRBV5-4; d_gene: TRBD2; j_gene: TRBJ2-1; abundance: -; CDR3aa: CASKGGRADNEQFF; CDR3nt: TGTGCCAGCAAAGGCGGGAGGGCCGACAATGAGCAGTTCTTC
v_gene: TRBV7-9; d_gene: -; j_gene: TRBJ1-6; abundance: few; CDR3aa: CASSLGRSSYNSPLHF; CDR3nt: TGTGCCAGCAGCCTAGGACGGAGCTCCTATAATTCACCCCTCCACTTT
v_gene: TRBV3-1; d_gene: TRBD1; j_gene: TRBJ1-2; abundance: few; CDR3aa: CASSQDRDFGTALIGYTF; CDR3nt: TGTGCCAGCAGCCAAGATAGAGATTTTGGGACAGCTCTCATCGGCTACACCTTC
v_gene: TRBV5-4; d_gene: -; j_gene: TRBJ1-3; abundance: -; CDR3aa: CASSLGPPRGQSGNTIYF; CDR3nt: TGTGCCAGCAGCTTGGGGCCCCCCCGGGGTCAATCTGGAAACACCATATATTTT
v_gene: TRBV11-2; d_gene: -; j_gene: TRBJ1-4; abundance: -; CDR3aa: CASSLWEDEKLFF; CDR3nt: TGTGCCAGCAGCTTATGGGAGGACGAAAAACTGTTTTTT
v_gene: TRBV25-1; d_gene: -; j_gene: TRBJ2-7; abundance: many; CDR3aa: CASSEAGRAYEQYF; CDR3nt: TGTGCCAGCAGTGAGGCCGGCAGGGCCTACGAGCAGTACTTC
v_gene: TRBV28; d_gene: TRBD1; j_gene: TRBJ2-2; abundance: many; CDR3aa: CASSPGTGWNTGELFF; CDR3nt: TGTGCCAGCAGCCCCGGGACAGGGTGGAACACCGGGGAGCTGTTTTTT
v_gene: TRBV28; d_gene: -; j_gene: TRBJ1-1; abundance: many; CDR3aa: CASSLRQNTEAFF; CDR3nt: TGTGCCAGCAGTTTACGACAGAACACTGAAGCTTTCTTT
v_gene: TRBV28; d_gene: TRBD2; j_gene: TRBJ2-7; abundance: -; CDR3aa: CASSSPAGGIHEQYF; CDR3nt: TGTGCCAGCAGTTCCCCCGCGGGAGGAATCCACGAGCAGTACTTC
v_gene: TRBV18; d_gene: TRBD1; j_gene: TRBJ1-2; abundance: few; CDR3aa: CASSPPGQGYGYTF; CDR3nt: TGTGCCAGCTCACCACCCGGACAGGGCTATGGCTACACCTTC
v_gene: TRBV14; d_gene: TRBD1; j_gene: TRBJ1-1; abundance: many; CDR3aa: CASSPYRTGTEAFF; CDR3nt: TGTGCCAGCAGCCCCTACAGGACAGGCACTGAAGCTTTCTTT
v_gene: TRBV7-3; d_gene: TRBD2; j_gene: TRBJ2-1; abundance: few; CDR3aa: CASSLAGESYNEQFF; CDR3nt: TGTGCCAGCAGCTTAGCGGGAGAATCCTACAATGAGCAGTTCTTC
v_gene: TRBV11-1; d_gene: TRBD1; j_gene: TRBJ2-7; abundance: few; CDR3aa: CASSLGPARTGAYEQYF; CDR3nt: TGTGCCAGCAGCTTAGGACCAGCAAGGACAGGGGCCTACGAGCAGTACTTC
v_gene: TRBV20-1; d_gene: TRBD1; j_gene: TRBJ2-7; abundance: many; CDR3aa: CSALFPGQRYEQYF; CDR3nt: TGCAGTGCTCTCTTTCCGGGACAGAGATACGAGCAGTACTTC
v_gene: TRBV6-6; d_gene: TRBD2; j_gene: TRBJ2-1; abundance: many; CDR3aa: CASSYSGFSGVYNEQFF; CDR3nt: TGTGCCAGCAGTTACTCGGGTTTTAGCGGGGTCTACAATGAGCAGTTCTTC
v_gene: TRBV20-1; d_gene: -; j_gene: TRBJ1-5; abundance: -; CDR3aa: CSARDQGGSQPQHF; CDR3nt: TGCAGTGCTAGAGACCAGGGAGGGAGTCAGCCCCAGCATTTT
v_gene: TRBV3-1; d_gene: TRBD1; j_gene: TRBJ1-1; abundance: few; CDR3aa: CASSHQRQGSTEAFF; CDR3nt: TGTGCCAGCAGCCACCAAAGACAGGGGAGCACTGAAGCTTTCTTT
v_gene: TRBV7-9; d_gene: -; j_gene: TRBJ1-1; abundance: once; CDR3aa: CASSPRGGGRTEAFF; CDR3nt: TGTGCCAGCAGCCCGAGGGGGGGTGGCAGGACTGAAGCTTTCTTT
v_gene: TRBV5-1; d_gene: TRBD2; j_gene: TRBJ2-2; abundance: once; CDR3aa: CASSLGTSGSNTGELFF; CDR3nt: TGCGCCAGCAGCTTGGGGACTAGCGGCTCGAACACCGGGGAGCTGTTTTTT
v_gene: TRBV4-1; d_gene: TRBD1; j_gene: TRBJ1-6; abundance: -; CDR3aa: CATEPGQGFVPLHF; CDR3nt: TGCGCCACCGAACCGGGACAGGGTTTCGTACCCCTCCACTTT
v_gene: TRBV27; d_gene: -; j_gene: TRBJ2-1; abundance: few; CDR3aa: CASKDYSYNEQFF; CDR3nt: TGTGCCAGCAAGGACTACTCCTACAATGAGCAGTTCTTC
v_gene: TRBV28; d_gene: TRBD2; j_gene: TRBJ2-5; abundance: -; CDR3aa: CASSGRLSGETQYF; CDR3nt: TGTGCCAGCAGCGGGAGGCTGTCCGGGGAGACCCAGTACTTC
v_gene: TRBV5-5; d_gene: -; j_gene: TRBJ2-4; abundance: few; CDR3aa: CASSLVGGRNIQYF; CDR3nt: TGTGCCAGCAGCTTGGTCGGGGGCCGCAACATTCAGTACTTC
v_gene: TRBV28; d_gene: TRBD1; j_gene: TRBJ2-7; abundance: -; CDR3aa: CASSASTGSYEQYF; CDR3nt: TGTGCCAGCAGTGCCTCGACAGGGTCCTACGAGCAGTACTTC
v_gene: TRBV12-3/TRBV12-4; d_gene: -; j_gene: TRBJ1-5; abundance: -; CDR3aa: CASSGNRVQPQHF; CDR3nt: TGTGCCAGCAGCGGGAACAGGGTACAGCCCCAGCATTTT
v_gene: TRBV4-1; d_gene: -; j_gene: TRBJ2-7; abundance: -; CDR3aa: CASSPSADLLYEQYF; CDR3nt: TGCGCCAGCAGCCCATCGGCAGATTTACTTTACGAGCAGTACTTC
v_gene: TRBV20-1; d_gene: TRBD2; j_gene: TRBJ2-1; abundance: -; CDR3aa: CSASGTSAYNEQFF; CDR3nt: TGCAGTGCTTCCGGGACTAGCGCGTACAATGAGCAGTTCTTC
v_gene: TRBV5-5; d_gene: -; j_gene: TRBJ1-5; abundance: few; CDR3aa: CASSWSRDNNQPQHF; CDR3nt: TGTGCCAGCAGCTGGAGCCGGGACAACAATCAGCCCCAGCATTTT
v_gene: TRBV27; d_gene: -; j_gene: TRBJ2-1; abundance: few; CDR3aa: CASSLILAGSNEQFF; CDR3nt: TGTGCCAGCAGTTTAATATTAGCTGGAAGCAATGAGCAGTTCTTC
v_gene: TRBV7-3; d_gene: TRBD2; j_gene: TRBJ2-1; abundance: -; CDR3aa: CASSLLGLAGEQFF; CDR3nt: TGTGCCAGCAGCTTACTGGGACTAGCGGGAGAGCAGTTCTTC
v_gene: TRBV20-1; d_gene: TRBD2; j_gene: TRBJ2-7; abundance: many; CDR3aa: CSAGPGGRLPYEQYF; CDR3nt: TGCAGTGCTGGCCCGGGCGGGAGGCTCCCCTACGAGCAGTACTTC
v_gene: TRBV5-1; d_gene: TRBD2; j_gene: TRBJ2-5; abundance: many; CDR3aa: CASSLGLAGGQETQYF; CDR3nt: TGCGCCAGCAGCTTGGGACTAGCGGGAGGGCAAGAGACCCAGTACTTC
v_gene: TRBV28; d_gene: TRBD1; j_gene: TRBJ2-1; abundance: few; CDR3aa: CASSSPGQGSGEFF; CDR3nt: TGTGCCAGCAGTTCCCCGGGACAGGGGTCTGGAGAGTTCTTC
v_gene: TRBV20-1; d_gene: -; j_gene: TRBJ2-7; abundance: few; CDR3aa: CSARDPKEAYEQYF; CDR3nt: TGCAGTGCTAGAGATCCGAAGGAGGCCTACGAGCAGTACTTC
v_gene: TRBV20-1; d_gene: -; j_gene: TRBJ2-7; abundance: few; CDR3aa: CSARFDQPGFSYF; CDR3nt: TGCAGTGCTAGGTTCGATCAACCGGGCTTCTCGTACTTC
v_gene: TRBV20-1; d_gene: -; j_gene: TRBJ1-5; abundance: -; CDR3aa: CSARVMLPNQPQHF; CDR3nt: TGCAGTGCTAGGGTGATGTTGCCCAATCAGCCCCAGCATTTT
v_gene: TRBV28; d_gene: -; j_gene: TRBJ2-7; abundance: few; CDR3aa: CASSFAGYGEQYF; CDR3nt: TGTGCCAGCAGTTTTGCAGGGTACGGCGAGCAGTACTTC
v_gene: TRBV6-5; d_gene: TRBD2; j_gene: TRBJ2-1; abundance: few; CDR3aa: CASSELAGKSEQFF; CDR3nt: TGTGCCAGCAGTGAACTAGCGGGTAAATCTGAGCAGTTCTTC
v_gene: TRBV5-4; d_gene: -; j_gene: TRBJ2-2; abundance: many; CDR3aa: CASSLAGENTGELFF; CDR3nt: TGTGCCAGCAGCTTGGCGGGAGAGAACACCGGGGAGCTGTTTTTT
v_gene: TRBV5-1; d_gene: -; j_gene: TRBJ2-7; abundance: -; CDR3aa: CASSLGNGGNYEQYF; CDR3nt: TGCGCCAGCAGCTTGGGAAATGGAGGGAACTACGAGCAGTACTTC
v_gene: TRBV24-1; d_gene: TRBD1; j_gene: TRBJ2-1; abundance: -; CDR3aa: CATSDDRVPYNEQFF; CDR3nt: TGTGCCACCAGTGACGACAGGGTTCCCTACAATGAGCAGTTCTTC
v_gene: TRBV11-2; d_gene: -; j_gene: TRBJ1-1; abundance: once; CDR3aa: CASSFGHPDEAFF; CDR3nt: TGTGCCAGCAGCTTTGGACACCCTGATGAAGCTTTCTTT
v_gene: TRBV10-3; d_gene: -; j_gene: TRBJ2-1; abundance: few; CDR3aa: CAITSGNEQFF; CDR3nt: TGTGCCATCACGAGCGGCAATGAGCAGTTCTTC
v_gene: TRBV20-1; d_gene: -; j_gene: TRBJ2-1; abundance: few; CDR3aa: CSAPHSPVPNEQFF; CDR3nt: TGCAGTGCTCCCCACTCCCCCGTTCCCAATGAGCAGTTCTTC
v_gene: TRBV10-2; d_gene: -; j_gene: TRBJ2-3; abundance: -; CDR3aa: CASSATALTDTQYF; CDR3nt: TGCGCCAGCAGTGCAACGGCACTCACAGATACGCAGTATTTT
v_gene: TRBV18; d_gene: -; j_gene: TRBJ1-6; abundance: many; CDR3aa: CASSPPNWHSSSPLHF; CDR3nt: TGTGCCAGCTCACCACCGAATTGGCATTCCAGTTCACCCCTCCACTTT
v_gene: TRBV11-1; d_gene: -; j_gene: TRBJ2-5; abundance: many; CDR3aa: CASSFGGPGETQYF; CDR3nt: TGTGCCAGCAGCTTCGGGGGGCCGGGGGAGACCCAGTACTTC
v_gene: TRBV7-3; d_gene: TRBD2; j_gene: TRBJ2-1; abundance: many; CDR3aa: CASSLAGGWNEQFF; CDR3nt: TGTGCCAGCAGCCTAGCGGGAGGCTGGAATGAGCAGTTCTTC
v_gene: TRBV5-4; d_gene: -; j_gene: TRBJ1-1; abundance: few; CDR3aa: CASSFGGAALEAFF; CDR3nt: TGTGCCAGCAGCTTTGGGGGGGCCGCTCTTGAAGCTTTCTTT
v_gene: TRBV5-1; d_gene: TRBD1; j_gene: TRBJ1-1; abundance: many; CDR3aa: CASSLGRQGSRNTEAFF; CDR3nt: TGCGCCAGCAGCTTGGGCCGACAGGGGAGTCGGAACACTGAAGCTTTCTTT
v_gene: TRBV10-3; d_gene: -; j_gene: TRBJ1-2; abundance: few; CDR3aa: CAISSLQGPYGYTF; CDR3nt: TGTGCCATCAGCTCTCTTCAGGGTCCCTATGGCTACACCTTC
v_gene: TRBV3-1; d_gene: TRBD2; j_gene: TRBJ2-7; abundance: many; CDR3aa: CASRDTSGSEQYF; CDR3nt: TGTGCCAGCAGAGATACTAGCGGGAGCGAGCAGTACTTC
v_gene: TRBV27; d_gene: -; j_gene: TRBJ2-2; abundance: few; CDR3aa: CASSYRPDLTGELFF; CDR3nt: TGTGCCAGCAGTTATCGCCCGGACCTCACCGGGGAGCTGTTTTTT
v_gene: TRBV5-1; d_gene: -; j_gene: TRBJ1-2; abundance: many; CDR3aa: CASSRQNYGYTF; CDR3nt: TGCGCCAGCAGCCGACAGAACTATGGCTACACCTTC
v_gene: TRBV5-1; d_gene: TRBD2; j_gene: TRBJ2-7; abundance: -; CDR3aa: CASSLGGSRYEQYF; CDR3nt: TGCGCCAGCAGCTTGGGCGGGAGTAGGTACGAGCAGTACTTC
v_gene: TRBV7-2; d_gene: TRBD1; j_gene: TRBJ2-3; abundance: -; CDR3aa: CASSWTGADTQYF; CDR3nt: TGTGCCAGCAGCTGGACAGGGGCAGATACGCAGTATTTT
v_gene: TRBV5-6; d_gene: -; j_gene: TRBJ1-1; abundance: -; CDR3aa: CASSFQGTSREAFF; CDR3nt: TGTGCCAGCAGCTTTCAGGGGACCTCTAGGGAAGCTTTCTTT
v_gene: TRBV13; d_gene: -; j_gene: TRBJ2-7; abundance: few; CDR3aa: CASSQADSYEQYF; CDR3nt: TGTGCCAGCAGCCAGGCGGACTCCTACGAGCAGTACTTC
v_gene: TRBV11-2; d_gene: -; j_gene: TRBJ1-5; abundance: many; CDR3aa: CASSFNRNQPQHF; CDR3nt: TGTGCCAGCAGCTTTAACCGAAATCAGCCCCAGCATTTT